Sequencing of this T cell receptor beta chain was carried out in a study of identical twins' blood T cells. One entry per CDR3 protein, called by TCRdb with MiXCR from the 5' RACE reads. Here the sample spans hundreds of thousands of distinct CDR3 sequences, approximately 30% being singletons. The CDR3 runs to 14 residues. From germline, CDR1 is LGHDT and CDR2 YNNKEL (reference sequence). Trimming removed 5 bases from V and 5 bases from J; junction bases left unmatched: 5. The gene calls are TRBV3-1 and TRBJ2-2, with 7 bases lining up with TRBD1. The receptor was derived from a woman aged 18-55 years in good health. The sample consisted of PBMCs. Here the CDR3 DNA reads TGTGCCAGCAGCGGCCACAGGGGAACCGGGGAGCTGTTTTTT. This translates into CASSGHRGTGELFF.